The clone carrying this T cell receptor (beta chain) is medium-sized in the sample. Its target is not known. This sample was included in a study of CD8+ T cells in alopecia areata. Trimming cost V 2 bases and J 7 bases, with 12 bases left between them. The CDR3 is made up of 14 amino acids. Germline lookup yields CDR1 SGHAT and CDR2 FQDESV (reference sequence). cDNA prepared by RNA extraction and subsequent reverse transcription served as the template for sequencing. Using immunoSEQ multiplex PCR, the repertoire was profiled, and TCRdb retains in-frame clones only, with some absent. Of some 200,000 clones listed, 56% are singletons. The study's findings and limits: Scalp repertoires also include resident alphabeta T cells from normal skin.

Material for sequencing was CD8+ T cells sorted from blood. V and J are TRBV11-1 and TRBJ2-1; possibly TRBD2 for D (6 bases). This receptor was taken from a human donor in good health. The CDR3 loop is CASSLRGRRNEQFF. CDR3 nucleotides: TGTGCCAGCAGCTTACGGGGGAGAAGGAATGAGCAGTTCTTC.